A selection of T cell receptor beta chains follows, all from one sample in a study of CD8 T cells in ankylosing spondylitis. MiXCR, applied by TCRdb to the 5' RACE reads, yields one record per CDR3 protein. The sample consists of 200,000 to 250,000 distinct CDR3 sequences, around 11% of them appearing once. The specimen sequenced was blood, either unsorted or a sorted T cell fraction (not recorded which). The receptor set was obtained from a male donor with ankylosing spondylitis or in good health (not recorded which). The CDR3 runs from the conserved cysteine through the conserved F or W. The D gene is left open where the match is weak. Only part of the rows carry a size: once, few, many, or a class if the clone is expanded.

>.|many|TRBV7-8|TRBJ1-1
TGTGCCAGCAGCTTAGCTGCACTCATGAACACTGAAGCTTTCTTT
CASSLAALMNTEAFF
>.|many|TRBV20-1|TRBJ2-7
TGCAGTGCCCCTCCCCCTTACTCCTACGAGCAGTACTTC
CSAPPPYSYEQYF
>.|many|TRBV5-1|TRBJ2-5
TGCGCCAGCAGCTTGGCCCAGGGTATGGAGACCCAGTACTTC
CASSLAQGMETQYF
>.|.|TRBV5-1|TRBJ1-2
TGCGCCAGCACTGAAGGGACGGCTTCTGATGGCTACACCTTC
CASTEGTASDGYTF
>TRBD1|.|TRBV20-1|TRBJ2-7
TGCAGTGCTAAGTCTTGGACAGGAGACTACGAGCAGTACTTC
CSAKSWTGDYEQYF
>.|few|TRBV7-9|TRBJ1-5
TGTGCCAGCAGCGCCGGGGGGTCCCCCCTCCAGCCCCAGCATTTT
CASSAGGSPLQPQHF
>.|many|TRBV12-3/TRBV12-4|TRBJ1-1
TGTGCCAGCAGTTTCGCCCCGAGGGCTGAAGCTTTCTTT
CASSFAPRAEAFF
>TRBD1|many|TRBV4-2|TRBJ2-2
TGTGCCAGCAGCCCGGGGACAGGGATCGACACCGGGGAGCTGTTTTTT
CASSPGTGIDTGELFF
>TRBD2|few|TRBV3-1|TRBJ2-3
TGTGCCAGCAGCCAGATGGTACTAGCGGGGGGATTTGATACGCAGTATTTT
CASSQMVLAGGFDTQYF
>.|many|TRBV29-1|TRBJ1-1
TGCAGCGCCGGCCCGGGGGCCATGAACACTGAAGCTTTCTTT
CSAGPGAMNTEAFF
>TRBD1|many|TRBV12-3/TRBV12-4|TRBJ2-2
TGTGCCAGCAGCCGACAGGGGACGAACACCGGGGAGCTGTTTTTT
CASSRQGTNTGELFF
>.|many|TRBV9|TRBJ1-1
TGTGCCAGCAGCCCCGGCCAGGGTGGATATACTGAAGCTTTCTTT
CASSPGQGGYTEAFF
>TRBD1|many|TRBV11-2|TRBJ2-3
TGTGCCAGCAGCATTTCCAGGGGGTCCGATACGCAGTATTTT
CASSISRGSDTQYF
>.|many|TRBV7-2|TRBJ2-3
TGTGCCAGCAGCTTACTGGGCTCGGGTTACTCAAATACGCAGTATTTT
CASSLLGSGYSNTQYF
>TRBD1|.|TRBV11-2|TRBJ2-7
TGTGCCAGCAGGGGGACAGGGGGAACTGAACGGTTCTCCTACGAGCAGTACTTC
CASRGTGGTERFSYEQYF
>.|few|TRBV7-2|TRBJ2-1
TGTGCCAGCAGCTTAGCTGGGCGGGGTAGGACAGGTGAGCAGTTCTTC
CASSLAGRGRTGEQFF
>TRBD1|.|TRBV29-1|TRBJ2-7
TGCAGCGTTAGCCCGGACAGGACCTCCTACGAGCAGTACTTC
CSVSPDRTSYEQYF
>.|many|TRBV20-1|TRBJ1-6
TGCAGTGCTAGAGATTTGGCTCCAACCGAATATAATTCACCCCTCCACTTT
CSARDLAPTEYNSPLHF
>.|many|TRBV15|TRBJ2-5
TGTGCCACCAGCAGAAGGAAGACCCAGTACTTC
CATSRRKTQYF
>.|many|TRBV6-1|TRBJ2-2
TGTGCCAGCCGGACTGATCTAGGCACCGGGGAGCTGTTTTTT
CASRTDLGTGELFF
>.|.|TRBV5-1|TRBJ2-2
TGCGCCAGCAGCCCCGAGGGGGCGGGATTAACCGGGGAGCTGTTTTTT
CASSPEGAGLTGELFF
>TRBD2|.|TRBV5-1|TRBJ2-3
TGCGCCAGCAGCTACTACCCCGGGGGGGAAGATACGCAGTATTTT
CASSYYPGGEDTQYF
>TRBD2|few|TRBV5-1|TRBJ2-1
TGCGCCAGCAGCTTGTTAACTAGCGGGAATGAGCAGTTCTTC
CASSLLTSGNEQFF
>.|many|TRBV5-1|TRBJ2-1
TGCGCCAGCAGCCCTGTAGTTGTTAGCCGTTACAATGAGCAGTTCTTC
CASSPVVVSRYNEQFF
>.|few|TRBV5-1|TRBJ1-1
TGCGCCAGCAGCTTTTCGCCCGAGGGTGACACTGAAGCTTTCTTT
CASSFSPEGDTEAFF
>.|.|TRBV12-3/TRBV12-4|TRBJ1-6
TGTGCCAGCAGTGCCCAGGGAGGTTCACCCCTCCACTTT
CASSAQGGSPLHF
>TRBD1|many|TRBV12-3/TRBV12-4|TRBJ2-2
TGTGCCAGCTCGCAGGGGGCTGTGGGTTTGGGGGAGCTGTTTTTT
CASSQGAVGLGELFF
>.|.|TRBV18|TRBJ2-1
TGTGCCAGCTCACCCGACGGGGGGCGCGAGCAGTTCTTC
CASSPDGGREQFF
>.|many|TRBV9|TRBJ1-2
TGTGCCAGCAGAAACCCCCTACAGGGAAACTATGGCTACACCTTC
CASRNPLQGNYGYTF
>.|.|TRBV12-3/TRBV12-4|TRBJ1-1
TGTGCCAGCAGTCCGGGGTCCTTCTCCGTCACTGAAACTTTCTTT
CASSPGSFSVTETFF
>.|many|TRBV12-3/TRBV12-4|TRBJ1-6
TGTGCCAGCAGTGAAGGGTCGGGGTTGTCCTATAATTCACCCCTCCACTTT
CASSEGSGLSYNSPLHF
>.|many|TRBV10-3|TRBJ2-1
TGTGCCATCAGTGAGTCGTCAGGGCGTGGTGAGCAGTTCTTC
CAISESSGRGEQFF
>.|.|TRBV11-3|TRBJ2-2
TGTGCCAGCGCCCGGGGGGCGGTGTTCGGGGAGCTGTTTTTT
CASARGAVFGELFF
>TRBD2|few|TRBV28|TRBJ2-7
TGTGCCAGCAGTTTGTCGAGGGACTACACCTACGAGCAGTACTTC
CASSLSRDYTYEQYF
>TRBD1|few|TRBV29-1|TRBJ1-2
TGCAGCGTTGGACAGGGTAACTATGGCTACACCTTC
CSVGQGNYGYTF
>.|.|TRBV12-3/TRBV12-4|TRBJ2-3
TGTGCCAGCAGTCCCGGGGCGGGATTTCGGGCGGCAGATACGCAGTATTTT
CASSPGAGFRAADTQYF
>TRBD1|few|TRBV7-6|TRBJ2-2
TGTGCCAGCAGCTTACTGGGACAGGCCCGGGAGCTGTTTTTT
CASSLLGQARELFF
>.|many|TRBV4-1|TRBJ2-7
TGCGCCAGCAGCCTACGCGAGTGGTCGTCAGAGCAGTACTTC
CASSLREWSSEQYF
>.|.|TRBV6-4|TRBJ1-1
TGTGCCAGCAGTCCTTCCGCGGGGGGGGCGAACACTGAAGCTTTCTTT
CASSPSAGGANTEAFF
>.|many|TRBV12-3/TRBV12-4|TRBJ1-2
TGTGCCAGCAGTCTCAGCGGGGGGGCGGGTGGCTACACCTTC
CASSLSGGAGGYTF
>TRBD2|few|TRBV27|TRBJ2-3
TGTGCCAGCAGTTACGGGACTAGAGGCACGCAGTATTTT
CASSYGTRGTQYF
>.|many|TRBV29-1|TRBJ2-2
TGCAGCGTTGGTCAGGTAACCGGGGAGCTGTTTTTT
CSVGQVTGELFF
>.|many|TRBV7-2|TRBJ1-2
TGTGCCAGCAGCGTTTCAACCGGCGGGCCGGAGGGCTACACCTTC
CASSVSTGGPEGYTF
>.|few|TRBV28|TRBJ2-7
TGTGCCAGCAGGGTGTCGGGCGGGCTCCTCGAGCAGTACTTC
CASRVSGGLLEQYF
>.|.|TRBV5-5|TRBJ2-3
TGTGCCAGCAGCTTGAATCAGGCGCTTCCATCCACAGATACGCAGTATTTT
CASSLNQALPSTDTQYF
>.|few|TRBV13|TRBJ2-7
TGTGCCAGCAGCGCGACAGACAGTAAGTACGAGCAGTACTTC
CASSATDSKYEQYF
>TRBD1|many|TRBV20-1|TRBJ2-7
TGCAGTGCTAACGCCGGGACAGGGCTTGACGAGCAGTACTTC
CSANAGTGLDEQYF
>.|.|TRBV3-1|TRBJ1-1
TGTGCCAGCAGCCAAGATCTGCAGTGGGGGATGAACACTGAAGCTTTCTTT
CASSQDLQWGMNTEAFF
>.|many|TRBV12-3/TRBV12-4|TRBJ2-2
TGTGCCAGCGTGAGGGGCACCGGGGAGCTGTTTTTT
CASVRGTGELFF
>TRBD2|few|TRBV20-1|TRBJ2-7
TGCAGTGCTCGTCCCGAGCGGGAGGGCCCCTACGAGCAGTACTTC
CSARPEREGPYEQYF
>.|.|TRBV6-2/TRBV6-3|TRBJ2-1
TGTGCCAGCAGTTACGGGGGACTCCCCGATTACAATGAGCAGTTCTTC
CASSYGGLPDYNEQFF